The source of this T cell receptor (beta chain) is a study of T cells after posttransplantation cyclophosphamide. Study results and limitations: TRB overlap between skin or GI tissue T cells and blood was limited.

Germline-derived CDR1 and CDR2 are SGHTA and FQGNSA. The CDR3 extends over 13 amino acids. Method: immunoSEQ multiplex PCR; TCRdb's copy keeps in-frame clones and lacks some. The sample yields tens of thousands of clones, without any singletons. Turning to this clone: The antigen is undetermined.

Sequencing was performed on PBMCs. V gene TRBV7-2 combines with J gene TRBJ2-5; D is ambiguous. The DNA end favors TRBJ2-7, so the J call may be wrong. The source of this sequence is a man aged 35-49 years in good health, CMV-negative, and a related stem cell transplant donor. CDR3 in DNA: TGTGCCAGCAGCTTACTGATCTCCTACGAGCAGTACTTC. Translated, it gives CASSLLISYEQYF.